This TCR beta chain derives from a study of CD8 T cells in Susac syndrome. The CDR3 totals 16 residues. J was trimmed by 5 bases and V by 4 bases; bases with no gene match: 12. Germline lookup yields CDR1 SGHNT and CDR2 YYREEE (reference sequence). When the RNA was reverse transcribed, random hexamers were used with an input of roughly 0.45 to 1 ug. TCRdb reprocessed the immunoSEQ multiplex PCR reads via MiXCR and lists one record per CDR3 protein. The sample contains around 26,000 distinct CDR3 sequences, around 95% of which appear only once. The chain joins TRBV5-4 to TRBJ2-7, with 10 bases fitting TRBD2. The sample taken for sequencing was CD8+ T cells from PBMCs. The receptor's source is a human donor in good health. The DNA of the CDR3 is TGTGCCAGCAGCCCCCGGACTAGCGGCCACCGCCACGAGCAGTACTTC. It yields the protein CASSPRTSGHRHEQYF.